The 32 T cell receptor beta chains below all came from one sample that was sequenced in a study of shared clonotypes between healthy human individuals. TCRdb's table, derived via immunoSEQ multiplex PCR, lists solely in-frame clones and lacks some. Of 2 million to 2.5 million clones listed, around 93% are singletons. The sequencing input was naive CD4+ T cells from PBMCs. Subset noted: CD45RA+ positively selected. The receptors derive from a young man in good health. Some clones in this sample may be carry-over from other donors' samples.

This clone was observed once. This chain links TRBV9 with TRBJ2-3; the D is unclear. The germline V gene has CDR1 SGDLS and CDR2 YYNGEE. There are 18 residues in the CDR3. Trimming shortened V by 0 bases and J by 2 bases, and 19 bases separated the two germline ends. The CDR3 reads CASSVGRTRSSFTDTQYF. The CDR3 DNA reads TGTGCCAGCAGCGTAGGGCGTACTCGCTCTTCCTTCACAGATACGCAGTATTTT. The complete variable domain, with remaining parts taken from reference TRBV9 and TRBJ2-3, reads DSGVTQTPKHLITATGQRVTLRCSPRSGDLSVYWYQQSLDQGLQFLIQYYNGEERAKGNILERFSAQQFPDLHSELNLSSLELGDSALYFCASSVGRTRSSFTDTQYFGPGTRLTVL.

The J gene is TRBJ2-7, the V gene TRBV5-1; 10 positions match TRBD1. CDR1 and CDR2 from the germline V gene are SGHRS and YFSETQ. With 5 bases clipped from V and 12 bases from J, the junction kept 14 bases outside the gene matches. The CDR3 length is 14 residues. The CDR3 DNA is TGCGCCAGCAGGTCCGGGACAGGGGCCGGGAGGGGGTACTTC. Protein: CASRSGTGAGRGYF.

The chain joins TRBV7-6 to TRBJ2-5; unclear D gene. Trimming shortened V by 3 bases and J by 1 base, and 9 bases separated the two germline ends. The CDR3 loop spans 14 amino acids. The germline gives CDR1 SGHVS, CDR2 FNYEAQ. Written as DNA, the CDR3 is TGTGCCAGCAGCTTTTCGTCAGCCCAAGAGACCCAGTACTTC. Encoded protein: CASSFSSAQETQYF.

The J gene is TRBJ2-5, the V gene TRBV15, with D perhaps TRBD1 (5 bases). The CDR3 runs to 15 residues. The V gene lost 1 base and the J gene lost 1 base, with 10 bases spanning the gap. The germline V gene has CDR1 LNHNV and CDR2 YYDKDF (reference sequence). The CDR3 region is CATSRAWGSQETQYF. The DNA of the CDR3 is TGTGCCACCAGCAGAGCTTGGGGCAGCCAAGAGACCCAGTACTTC.

The chain recombines TRBV29-1 with TRBJ1-1; D is perhaps TRBD1 (5 bases). Trimming removed 3 bases at V and 3 bases at J, with 20 bases between. Per the germline V gene, CDR1 is SQVTM and CDR2 is ANQGSEA. The CDR3 totals 16 residues. DNA for the CDR3: TGCAGCGTTGAGCCAGGGCTGGCGCTCGCGGACACTGAAGCTTTCTTT. Protein: CSVEPGLALADTEAFF.

V and J are TRBV20-1 and TRBJ1-1; D not certain. Germline-derived CDR1 and CDR2 are DFQATT and SNEGSKA (reference sequence). The CDR3 is 11 amino acids. Trimming removed 5 bases at V and 6 bases at J, with 10 bases between. In nucleotides, the CDR3 is TGCAGTGCTTCAAAGCGCGCTGAAGCTTTCTTT. Protein product: CSASKRAEAFF.

This sequence joins TRBV7-2 and TRBJ1-2; possibly TRBD1 for D (5 bases). This CDR3 contains 14 residues. CDR1 is SGHTA and CDR2 is FQGNSA in the germline V gene. Trimming pared 1 base from V and 4 bases from J, leaving 10 bases between. Here the CDR3 DNA reads TGTGCCAGCAGCTTAGATGCAGGGACCTATGGCTACACCTTC. Translated, it gives CASSLDAGTYGYTF.

This clone was observed a single time. The chain links TRBV18 to TRBJ2-7; possible D gene TRBD1, 5 bases. V was trimmed by 4 bases and J by 1 base, leaving 17 bases between them. The CDR3 has 16 amino acids. Germline CDR1 and CDR2: KGHSH and LQKENI. The CDR3 DNA sequence: TGTGCCAGCTCACAAAAAGGGGCAGGCCTTTCCTACGAGCAGTACTTC. This encodes CASSQKGAGLSYEQYF.

This sequence joins TRBV28 and TRBJ2-1; D not certain. Trimming removed 2 bases from V and 0 bases from J, with 8 bases in between. The germline V gene encodes CDR1 MDHEN and CDR2 SYDVKM. There are 15 residues in the CDR3. The CDR3 is CASSLGGNSYNEQFF. For the CDR3, the DNA is TGTGCCAGCAGTTTAGGCGGAAACTCCTACAATGAGCAGTTCTTC.

Remarks on this clone: Other DNA variants within this sample encode the same CDR3. The chain combines TRBV6-5 with TRBJ1-1; D remains ambiguous. Trimming stripped 6 bases from V and 2 bases from J, with 10 bases between. Germline CDR1 MNHEY, CDR2 SVGAGI. The CDR3 is 13 amino acids. CDR3 sequence: CASRLRLNTEAFF. Here the CDR3 DNA reads TGTGCCAGCAGACTCCGTTTAAACACTGAAGCTTTCTTT.

This chain uses TRBV4-2 with TRBJ2-1; 8 bases align to TRBD2. This CDR3 comprises 17 residues. Germline assignment: CDR1 LGHNA and CDR2 YNFKEQ. Trimming removed 1 base from V and 0 bases from J; junction bases left unmatched: 5. In nucleotides, the CDR3 is TGTGCCAGCAGCCAAGTACTAGCGGAGAGCTCCTACAATGAGCAGTTCTTC. Its translation is CASSQVLAESSYNEQFF.

The genes are TRBV27 and TRBJ2-1; unclear D gene. The V end was cut by 7 bases, the J end by 0 bases, with 22 bases between. The germline CDR1 and CDR2 sequences are MNHEY and SMNVEV (reference sequence). This CDR3 has 18 amino acids. The CDR3 spells CASMTVSTLLRSYNEQFF. The CDR3 DNA reads as TGTGCCAGCATGACCGTTTCTACCCTCCTTCGCTCCTACAATGAGCAGTTCTTC.

This sequence joins TRBV4-2 and TRBJ2-5; possibly TRBD2 for D (6 bases). The J call may be mistaken, given a closer DNA end match to TRBJ2-7. CDR3 length: 14 amino acids. In germline, CDR1 is LGHNA, CDR2 YNFKEQ. CDR3 loop: CASSLSGLSYEQYF. The CDR3 DNA reads as TGTGCCAGCAGCCTTAGCGGACTCTCCTACGAGCAGTACTTC.

V gene TRBV14 combines with J gene TRBJ2-7, with D possibly being TRBD1 or TRBD2 (5 bases each). The V end lost 0 bases, the J end lost 6 bases, and 12 bases lay between the germline ends. Germline CDR1 SGHDN, CDR2 FVKESK. The CDR3 runs 14 residues. CDR3 sequence reads: CASSQDWGSGEQYF. CDR3 nucleotides: TGTGCCAGCAGCCAAGATTGGGGGTCTGGCGAGCAGTACTTC.

The chain uses TRBV7-9 and TRBJ2-5, with a possible D match to TRBD1 (5 bases). This CDR3 has 15 residues. Germline CDR1 is SEHNR and CDR2 is FQNEAQ (reference sequence). V dropped 1 base and J dropped 3 bases, with 12 bases sitting between them. The DNA for the CDR3 is TGTGCCAGCAGCTTAGAGTTGACAGAAAAAGAGACCCAGTACTTC. Translation: CASSLELTEKETQYF.

This chain joins TRBV30 and TRBJ1-4; the D is unclear. The length of the CDR3 is 14 residues. Between the trimmed V and J ends, which lost 0 bases and 8 bases, there was a span of 13 bases. CDR1 is GTSNPN and CDR2 is SVGIG in the germline V gene (reference sequence). CDR3 amino acids: CAWSVRGFREKLFF. In nucleotides, the CDR3 is TGTGCCTGGAGTGTACGAGGATTCCGCGAAAAACTGTTTTTT.

J is TRBJ2-2 and V is TRBV20-1; D call uncertain. Per germline, CDR1 DFQATT and CDR2 SNEGSKA (reference sequence). This CDR3 comprises 11 residues. Trimming cost V 6 bases and J 7 bases, with 9 bases left between them. The CDR3 sequence: CSAQSYGELFF. The CDR3 DNA follows: TGCAGTGCACAAAGCTACGGGGAGCTGTTTTTT.

This chain links TRBV5-4 with TRBJ2-7, with D unclear. V shed 5 bases and J shed 6 bases, with 15 bases lying between them. Germline V gene data show CDR1 as SGHNT and CDR2 as YYREEE (reference sequence). The CDR3 extends over 13 amino acids. The CDR3 spells CASRAGNFLEQYF. The CDR3 DNA is TGTGCCAGCAGGGCTGGGAATTTCCTCGAGCAGTACTTC.

The chain combines TRBV7-3 with TRBJ2-5; D tentatively fits TRBD1 or TRBD2 (5 bases each). Looked up from germline, CDR1 is SGHTA and CDR2 is FQGTGA. The CDR3 length is 15 residues. Trimming took 2 bases from V and 0 from J, leaving 10 bases between them. The CDR3 sequence is CASSLGWGNQETQYF. The CDR3 DNA is TGTGCCAGCAGCTTAGGTTGGGGGAACCAAGAGACCCAGTACTTC.

The rearrangement links TRBV6-6 to TRBJ1-5, with TRBD1 matching over 7 bases. After removal of 6 bases from V and 7 bases from J, the junction contained 12 bases not matched to a gene. The CDR3 consists of 15 residues. Germline V gene data show CDR1 as MNHNY and CDR2 as SVGAGI (reference sequence). This CDR3 reads CASSPDRVIDQPQHF. CDR3 nucleotide sequence: TGTGCCAGCAGCCCCGACAGGGTGATTGACCAGCCCCAGCATTTT.

This sequence joins TRBV19 and TRBJ2-7, with D perhaps TRBD1 (5 bases). The germline V and J ends were trimmed by 3 bases and 2 bases, with 11 bases remaining between them. Germline CDR1 and CDR2: LNHDA and SQIVND (reference sequence). The CDR3 covers 14 residues. The CDR3 coding sequence is TGTGCCAGTAGTATGTGGGGCCCCGCCTACGAGCAGTACTTC. Protein sequence: CASSMWGPAYEQYF.

This chain uses TRBV5-1 with TRBJ2-1; tentative D call: TRBD1 (6 bases). Trimming left V 1 base short and J 5 bases short, with 13 bases between. Germline values: CDR1 SGHRS, CDR2 YFSETQ. The CDR3 runs to 15 residues. In nucleotides, the CDR3 is TGCGCCAGCAGCTTGACGGCCAAGGGGGACAATGAGCAGTTCTTC. This codes for CASSLTAKGDNEQFF.

This sequence joins TRBV6-4 and TRBJ2-2; TRBD2 matches at 11 bases. CDR1 MRHNA and CDR2 SNTAGT come from the germline V gene. Unmatched junction bases numbered 22, after V lost 9 bases and J lost 7 bases. The CDR3 runs 19 residues. CDR3 residues: CARIQEYGTSGERGGELFF. CDR3 in DNA: TGTGCCAGGATTCAGGAGTATGGGACTAGCGGAGAAAGAGGCGGGGAGCTGTTTTTT.

As regards this clone: The same CDR3 also results from other DNA sequences found in this sample. CDR3 amino acids: CASSLTDNYGYTF. CDR3 DNA: TGTGCCAGCAGCTTAACAGATAACTATGGCTACACCTTC. The J gene is TRBJ1-2, the V gene TRBV7-2; D remains ambiguous. This CDR3 is built from 13 residues. V dropped 2 bases and J dropped 1 base, with 5 bases sitting between them. Germline V gene lookup returns CDR1 SGHTA and CDR2 FQGNSA.

V usage is TRBV25-1 and J usage is TRBJ1-4, with D unclear. This CDR3 contains 13 residues. Germline V lookup: CDR1 MGHDK, CDR2 SYGVNS. V was pared by 6 bases and J by 5 bases, with 10 bases between. The CDR3 here is CASRSTTNEKLFF. CDR3 DNA sequence: TGTGCCAGCAGATCGACCACAAATGAAAAACTGTTTTTT.

This chain connects TRBV30 to TRBJ1-3, with TRBD1 matching 7 bases. Losses at the gene ends were 5 bases for V and 4 bases for J; bases not matched to a gene: 5. Germline CDR1 GTSNPN, CDR2 SVGIG (reference sequence). The CDR3 is 13 residues long. The CDR3 bases are TGTGCCTGGGATGTGACAGGGGGAAACACCATATATTTT. It is translated as CAWDVTGGNTIYF.

The chain combines TRBV9 with TRBJ2-1; perhaps TRBD1 as D (6 bases). Germline assignment: CDR1 SGDLS and CDR2 YYNGEE. Trimming took 0 bases from V and 6 from J, leaving 13 bases between them. The CDR3 spans 15 residues. CDR3 sequence reads: CASSVGGHITNEQFF. In nucleotides, the CDR3 is TGTGCCAGCAGCGTAGGGGGACACATTACCAATGAGCAGTTCTTC.

This clone was observed a single time. This chain uses TRBV15 with TRBJ2-3; 12 bases map to TRBD2. Germline V gives CDR1 LNHNV, CDR2 YYDKDF (reference sequence). The CDR3 runs 18 residues. V was clipped by 1 base and J by 2 bases; unmatched bases: 7. CDR3 nucleotide sequence: TGTGCCACCAGCAGAGTACGACTAGCGGGAGACCCCACAGATACGCAGTATTTT. Its translation is CATSRVRLAGDPTDTQYF.

About this clone: Other DNA variants within this sample encode the same CDR3. V is TRBV4-3 and J is TRBJ1-2, with no clear D. CDR1 and CDR2 from the germline V gene are LGHNA and YSLEER. V was clipped by 1 base and J by 0 bases, with 6 bases between them. CDR3 length: 14 residues. For the CDR3, the DNA is TGCGCCAGCAGCCAAGGGACCACTAACTATGGCTACACCTTC. Residues: CASSQGTTNYGYTF.

J is TRBJ2-1 and V is TRBV6-9; 10 nucleotides agree with TRBD2. The germline CDR1 and CDR2 sequences are MNHGY and SVAAGI. The CDR3 runs to 15 residues. V gave up 3 bases and J gave up 5 bases; unmatched junction bases: 4. CDR3 sequence reads: CASSYRLAGHNEQFF. DNA of the CDR3: TGTGCCAGCAGTTACCGACTAGCGGGCCACAATGAGCAGTTCTTC.

This rearrangement joins TRBV19 to TRBJ2-2; D gene ambiguous. Germline values: CDR1 LNHDA, CDR2 SQIVND (reference sequence). The CDR3 spans 16 residues. Trimming took off 3 bases at V and 5 bases at J, with 16 bases between the two ends. The DNA of the CDR3 is TGTGCCAGTAGTATGGGCCCGAAAATGTGGACCGGGGAGCTGTTTTTT. This translates into CASSMGPKMWTGELFF.

DNA of the CDR3: TGTGCCAGCAGCCCTCGGACTAGCAGCTCCTACAATGAGCAGTTCTTC. This gives the protein CASSPRTSSSYNEQFF. V usage is TRBV7-3 and J usage is TRBJ2-1; 8 nucleotides line up with TRBD2. V dropped 5 bases and J dropped 0; count of bases not matched to a gene: 6. Germline V lookup: CDR1 SGHTA, CDR2 FQGTGA. This CDR3 comprises 16 residues.